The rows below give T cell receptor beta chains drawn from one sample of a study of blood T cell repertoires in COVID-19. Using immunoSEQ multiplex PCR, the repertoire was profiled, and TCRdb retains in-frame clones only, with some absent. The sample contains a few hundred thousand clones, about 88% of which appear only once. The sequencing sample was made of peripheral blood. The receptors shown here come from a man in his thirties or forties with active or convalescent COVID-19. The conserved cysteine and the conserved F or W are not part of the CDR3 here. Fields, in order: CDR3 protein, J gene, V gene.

CDR3aa: AWSPQGGEQY; j_gene: TRBJ2-7; v_gene: TRBV30
CDR3aa: ASSYSRGDTQY; j_gene: TRBJ2-3; v_gene: TRBV6-5
CDR3aa: ASSQDRDSNYGYT; j_gene: TRBJ1-2; v_gene: TRBV4-3
CDR3aa: SASMRVHSYNEQF; j_gene: TRBJ2-1; v_gene: TRBV20-1
CDR3aa: ASSQGTETTVQY; j_gene: TRBJ2-7; v_gene: TRBV5-1
CDR3aa: AWSIGNTEAF; j_gene: TRBJ1-1; v_gene: TRBV30
CDR3aa: ASSIAGGPVDTQY; j_gene: TRBJ2-3; v_gene: TRBV5-1
CDR3aa: ASSMYPGGGYYEQY; j_gene: TRBJ2-7; v_gene: TRBV19
CDR3aa: ASSSTGISYEQY; j_gene: TRBJ2-7; v_gene: TRBV5-5
CDR3aa: ATSRDPGVSYGYT; j_gene: TRBJ1-2; v_gene: TRBV15
CDR3aa: ASSVEGTPTYNEQF; j_gene: TRBJ2-1; v_gene: TRBV9
CDR3aa: ASSTPRGTISSYNEQF; j_gene: TRBJ2-1; v_gene: TRBV27